One sample yielded the 8 T cell receptor beta chains listed below, sequenced in a study of radiotherapy plus CTLA-4 blockade in lung cancer. This table comes from immunoSEQ multiplex PCR, and its TCRdb copy is limited to in-frame clones, with some not included. The data contain roughly 78,000 clones, roughly three quarters of them singletons. The specimen was peripheral blood, collected from a patient treated with radiotherapy plus ipilimumab. The source of these receptors is a human donor with non-small cell lung cancer who had a complete response to radiotherapy plus ipilimumab.

V is TRBV7-9 and J is TRBJ2-3; TRBD1 is a possible D gene (5 bases). The V end was cut by 1 base, the J end by 5 bases, with 10 bases between. CDR3 length: 14 amino acids. Germline CDR1 SEHNR, CDR2 FQNEAQ (reference sequence). The CDR3 DNA follows: TGTGCCAGCAGCTTAGGGGGCAGACTAGATACGCAGTATTTT. Its protein product is CASSLGGRLDTQYF.

The chain carries TRBV2 and TRBJ1-5; TRBD1 aligns across 7 bases. CDR1 is SNHLY and CDR2 is FYNNEI in the germline V gene. Losses at the gene ends were 6 bases for V and 0 bases for J; bases not matched to a gene: 11. The length of the CDR3 is 17 residues. The chain's CDR3 is CASSKGQTPYSNQPQHF. The CDR3 DNA follows: TGTGCCAGCAGCAAGGGACAGACCCCCTATAGCAATCAGCCCCAGCATTTT.

The CDR3: CASTSQGVSGNTIYF. The CDR3 nucleotides read TGTGCCAGCACCTCCCAAGGGGTCTCTGGAAACACCATATATTTT. The gene calls are TRBV7-8 and TRBJ1-3; D might be TRBD1 (5 bases). CDR1 SGHVS and CDR2 FQNEAQ come from the germline V gene. V was clipped by 7 bases and J by 0 bases, with 13 bases between them. This CDR3 has 15 residues.

This clone has just a few counts. CDR3 residues: CASSGKAVLNEKLFF. The CDR3 nucleotides are TGTGCCAGCAGTGGGAAGGCAGTCCTGAATGAAAAACTGTTTTTT. V usage is TRBV6-1 and J usage is TRBJ1-4, with D unresolved. The CDR3 is 15 residues long. V shed 4 bases and J shed 5 bases, with 14 bases lying between them. Germline lookup yields CDR1 MNHNS and CDR2 SASEGT.

The chain has TRBV6-5 and TRBJ1-2; D is possibly TRBD1 (6 bases). There are 13 residues in the CDR3. Germline V gene lookup returns CDR1 MNHEY and CDR2 SVGAGI. Deletions cut 7 bases from V and 8 bases from J, with 17 bases between. The CDR3 bases are TGTGCCAGCATGGGGACCAGGGGCTGGGGCTACACCTTC. Protein product: CASMGTRGWGYTF.

The chain uses TRBV9 and TRBJ1-1, with D possibly TRBD1 on 5 matching bases. The CDR3 covers 16 residues. V gave up 0 bases and J gave up 1 base, with 13 bases separating them. Germline values: CDR1 SGDLS, CDR2 YYNGEE. The CDR3 DNA sequence: TGTGCCAGCAGCGTAGACCTGGGGCTGGCGAACACTGAAGCTTTCTTT. Protein: CASSVDLGLANTEAFF. Full variable domain (outside the CDR3, taken from reference TRBV9 and TRBJ1-1): DSGVTQTPKHLITATGQRVTLRCSPRSGDLSVYWYQQSLDQGLQFLIQYYNGEERAKGNILERFSAQQFPDLHSELNLSSLELGDSALYFCASSVDLGLANTEAFFGQGTRLTVV.

V and J are TRBV6-1 and TRBJ1-4, with no clear D. CDR1 is MNHNS, CDR2 SASEGT, per germline. Trimming took off 6 bases at V and 2 bases at J, with 7 bases between the two ends. The CDR3 loop spans 13 amino acids. The CDR3 reads CASSLGTNEKLFF. The CDR3 nucleotides read TGTGCCAGCAGCCTCGGGACTAATGAAAAACTGTTTTTT.

This clone showed up just once. This chain connects TRBV11-3 to TRBJ2-7; D remains ambiguous. The CDR3 sequence is 14 residues long. The V end was cut by 4 bases, the J end by 5 bases, with 15 bases between. CDR1 and CDR2 (germline): SGHNT, YENEEA. This chain's CDR3 is CASSSRLKPHEQYV. DNA for the CDR3: TGTGCCAGCAGCTCCAGACTTAAACCCCACGAGCAGTACGTC.